This TCR beta chain is from a study of cytomegalovirus exposure and HLA in healthy donors. V lost 10 bases and J 5 bases, leaving 17 bases between the germline ends. Germline CDR1 reads KGHSH; CDR2 reads LQKENI. This CDR3 is 13 amino acids long. PCR was performed using 60 Vbeta and 13 Jbeta primers. Sequenced by immunoSEQ multiplex PCR; TCRdb stores in-frame clones only, minus some. The table lists over 200,000 clones, 77% of them singletons, with approximately 2.6% in the top ten. J is TRBJ1-1 and V is TRBV18, with D possibly matching TRBD1 (5 bases). The receptor comes from a woman aged 60-75 years in good health and CMV-seropositive. Material: PBMCs. The CDR3 region is CATAGGGRTEAFF. DNA for the CDR3: TGTGCCACCGCCGGGGGGGGACGAACTGAAGCTTTCTTT.